This T cell receptor (beta chain) is drawn from a study of blood T cell repertoires in COVID-19. Study summary: Material from acute and convalescent COVID-19 was sourced from the United States, Italy and Spain.

Assay used: immunoSEQ multiplex PCR; TCRdb lists only in-frame clones, some missing. The table lists about 400,000 clones, about 89% of them singletons. Germline V lookup: CDR1 SGDLS, CDR2 YYNGEE. The CDR3 extends over 16 amino acids. V lost 4 bases to trimming and J lost 4 bases; unmatched junction nucleotides: 9. The chain has TRBV9 and TRBJ2-1, with TRBD1 matching 9 bases. The source of this sequence is a woman aged 25 to 39 with acute or convalescent COVID-19. Input material: peripheral blood. The CDR3 protein is CASSNNIGTGYNEQFF. The CDR3 DNA reads as TGTGCCAGCAGCAACAATATCGGGACAGGGTACAATGAGCAGTTCTTC.